This T cell receptor beta chain emerged from a study of control samples from healthy donors and cancer patients. Here immunoSEQ multiplex PCR was the method, and the copy in TCRdb shows in-frame clones only, minus some. The repertoire holds some 220,000 clones, with around 94% as singletons. With 6 bases removed from V and 4 bases from J, the gap between germline ends came to 18 bases. The CDR3 is made up of 16 amino acids. CDR1 is ENHRY, CDR2 SYGVKD, per germline. This TCR was recovered from a man aged 50 to 60 in good health. Sequencing input: blood. The V call is TRBV10-3, the J call TRBJ2-2; perhaps TRBD1 as D (6 bases). The CDR3 here is CAISFARQDTTGELFF. The CDR3 DNA sequence: TGTGCCATCAGCTTTGCGAGACAGGACACCACCGGGGAGCTGTTTTTT.